The 17 T cell receptor beta chains below were found in one sample sequenced in a study of T cell changes during pregnancy in multiple sclerosis. Sequenced by immunoSEQ multiplex PCR; TCRdb stores in-frame clones only, minus some. The sample yields over 10,000 clones, about 90% seen once. Sequencing used CD8+ T cells from peripheral blood mononuclear cells, obtained after pregnancy. Receptors originate from a female donor in good health, enrolled as a control in a pregnancy study.

The chain uses TRBV4-3 and TRBJ1-3; D uncertain. The CDR3 covers 16 residues. Trimming left V 3 bases short and J 2 bases short, with 14 bases between. Germline V lookup: CDR1 LGHNA, CDR2 YSLEER. The CDR3: CASSHGSAGPGNTIYF. CDR3 nucleotide sequence: TGCGCCAGCAGCCATGGTTCAGCAGGTCCTGGAAACACCATATATTTT.

The chain is built from TRBV7-2 and TRBJ1-2; D gene unclear. The germline CDR1 and CDR2 sequences are SGHTA and FQGNSA. V lost 8 bases and J lost 4, with 17 bases in between. The CDR3 has 14 residues. The CDR3 protein is CASLSLQHSYGYTF. DNA of the CDR3: TGTGCCAGCCTGAGTTTACAGCACTCCTATGGCTACACCTTC.

This clone has a single count. The chain employs TRBV27 and TRBJ2-2, with TRBD1 matching 9 bases. The CDR3 sequence is 13 residues long. Germline CDR1 and CDR2: MNHEY and SMNVEV (reference sequence). The V and J ends lost 6 bases and 7 bases, in that order; junction bases with no gene match: 3. For the CDR3, the DNA is TGTGCCAGCAGGGACAGGGGTAACGGGGAGCTGTTTTTT. Its protein product is CASRDRGNGELFF.

The rearrangement uses TRBV29-1 and TRBJ2-5; 7 positions agree with TRBD1. The J call is in doubt because the DNA end fits TRBJ2-7 better. The germline V gene encodes CDR1 SQVTM and CDR2 ANQGSEA. The CDR3 length is 15 residues. CDR3 protein: CSVEEATQGAYEQYF. CDR3 nucleotides: TGCAGCGTTGAAGAGGCCACTCAGGGGGCCTACGAGCAGTACTTC.

V gene TRBV10-1 combines with J gene TRBJ1-2; 7 bases map to TRBD1. The CDR3 is made up of 13 amino acids. The germline V gene encodes CDR1 WNHNN and CDR2 SYGVQD (reference sequence). After removal of 6 bases from V and 8 bases from J, the junction contained 9 bases not matched to a gene. CDR3 DNA: TGCGCCAGCAGCCCGGGACAGCTAGACGGCTACACCTTC. It specifies CASSPGQLDGYTF.

V is TRBV5-1 and J is TRBJ1-2; D is unclear. CDR3 length equals 12 residues. Germline CDR1 and CDR2: SGHRS and YFSETQ. The V end lost 4 bases, the J end lost 4 bases, and 8 bases lay between the germline ends. The CDR3 coding sequence is TGCGCCAGCAGCCCGCGAGGCTATGGCTACACCTTC. Protein: CASSPRGYGYTF.

The chain couples TRBV11-2 to TRBJ2-7; 7 nucleotides match TRBD1. The CDR3 sequence is 15 residues long. In germline, CDR1 is SGHAT, CDR2 FQNNGV. After removal of 4 bases from V and 2 bases from J, the junction contained 8 bases not matched to a gene. CDR3 bases: TGTGCCAGCAGCTCTAGCTCAGGACAGGCCTACGAGCAGTACTTC. Translation: CASSSSSGQAYEQYF.

The rearrangement links TRBV28 to TRBJ1-6; D perhaps matches TRBD1 (6 bases). Trimming pared 4 bases from V and 11 bases from J, leaving 15 bases between. The CDR3 runs to 14 residues. The germline CDR1 and CDR2 sequences are MDHEN and SYDVKM. The CDR3 sequence: CASSSTGGKTPLHF. The CDR3 DNA follows: TGTGCCAGCAGTTCGACAGGAGGTAAAACACCCCTCCACTTT.

DNA of the CDR3: TGCGCCAGCAGTGAGGGGGCACACGGACAGGGAGCTCAGCCCCAGCATTTT. Residues: CASSEGAHGQGAQPQHF. The chain uses TRBV5-1 and TRBJ1-5; 8 nucleotides align to TRBD1. In germline, CDR1 is SGHRS, CDR2 YFSETQ. The junction had 16 bases not matched to a gene; V was cut back by 5 bases and J by 6 bases. The CDR3 length is 17 residues.

The chain carries TRBV19 and TRBJ1-2; possibly TRBD1 for D (5 bases). The CDR3 contains 15 residues. Trimming removed 6 bases at V and 8 bases at J, with 22 bases between. In germline, CDR1 is LNHDA, CDR2 SQIVND (reference sequence). The chain's CDR3 is CASSPKAGVDLGYTF. The CDR3 nucleotides are TGTGCCAGTAGCCCCAAGGCGGGGGTGGATTTAGGCTACACCTTC.

J is TRBJ1-1 and V is TRBV11-2, with D perhaps matching TRBD1 (6 bases). In germline, CDR1 is SGHAT, CDR2 FQNNGV. The V gene lost 4 bases and the J gene lost 3 bases, with 18 bases spanning the gap. This CDR3 comprises 16 residues. The CDR3 DNA reads as TGTGCCAGCAGCTCAGGGGTATTGGGCGCGGACACTGAAGCTTTCTTT. Translating gives CASSSGVLGADTEAFF.

The J gene is TRBJ2-1, the V gene TRBV15; 11 nucleotides match TRBD1. V was clipped by 4 bases and J by 3 bases; unmatched bases: 5. CDR1 LNHNV and CDR2 YYDKDF come from the germline V gene (reference sequence). The CDR3 has 16 residues. DNA of the CDR3: TGTGCCACCAGCAAAGGGGACAGGGGGTTCTACAATGAGCAGTTCTTC. Translated: CATSKGDRGFYNEQFF.

The V call is TRBV4-3, the J call TRBJ2-7; D is ambiguous. The CDR3 spans 15 residues. V lost 0 bases and J lost 2, with 11 bases in between. Germline V gene lookup returns CDR1 LGHNA and CDR2 YSLEER. The CDR3 nucleotides are TGCGCCAGCAGCCAAGATCTGAGCCCTGCCTACGAGCAGTACTTC. It codes for CASSQDLSPAYEQYF.

This clone is categorized as medium-sized. V is TRBV20-1 and J is TRBJ2-7, with unresolved D. The CDR3 runs 11 residues. The germline V gene has CDR1 DFQATT and CDR2 SNEGSKA (reference sequence). V lost 0 bases and J 3 bases, leaving 3 bases between the germline ends. CDR3 sequence reads: CSARDNYEQYF. CDR3 sequence (DNA): TGCAGTGCTAGAGACAACTACGAGCAGTACTTC.

V is TRBV6-6 and J is TRBJ2-7; 10 bases match TRBD2. CDR1 and CDR2 (germline): MNHNY, SVGAGI (reference sequence). This CDR3 has 15 amino acids. Unmatched junction bases numbered 4, after V lost 0 bases and J lost 5 bases. The chain's CDR3 is CASSYSSGRIHEQYF. The DNA of the CDR3 is TGTGCCAGCAGTTACTCTAGCGGGAGGATCCACGAGCAGTACTTC.

This clone has a handful of counts. This sequence joins TRBV27 and TRBJ1-1, with a tentative D call TRBD1 (6 bases). Trimming removed 4 bases from V and 11 bases from J, with 11 bases in between. CDR1 MNHEY and CDR2 SMNVEV come from the germline V gene (reference sequence). This CDR3 has 11 residues. The CDR3 DNA follows: TGTGCCAGCAGTTCAACCAGGGGCGCTTTCTTT. This sequence encodes CASSSTRGAFF.

The gene calls are TRBV28 and TRBJ1-2; 12 bases are shared with TRBD1. With 6 bases clipped from V and 7 bases from J, the junction kept 9 bases outside the gene matches. Germline CDR1 reads MDHEN; CDR2 reads SYDVKM. This CDR3 region has 15 residues. The CDR3, as DNA: TGTGCCAGCAGCAACGAGGGACAGGGGGCGCGTGGCTACACCTTC. Translating gives CASSNEGQGARGYTF.